The clone carrying this T cell receptor (beta chain) was observed a handful of times. The table came from immunoSEQ multiplex PCR; TCRdb's copy has only in-frame clones and leaves some out. The repertoire holds about 12,000 clones, about four fifths seen once, with approximately 8.1% in the top ten. This specimen comes from a study of tumor-infiltrating lymphocytes in localized non-small cell lung cancer. Germline V gene lookup returns CDR1 SGHTA and CDR2 FQGNSA. This CDR3 has 13 amino acids. V lost 5 bases, J lost 5 bases, and 10 bases lay in between. The sequence derives from a human donor with non-small cell lung cancer. The V gene is TRBV7-2, the J gene TRBJ2-1; a possible D gene is TRBD2 (5 bases). The sample consisted of lung tumor tissue. In nucleotides, the CDR3 is TGTGCCAGCAGCCTCGGGGTTAACAATGAGCAGTTCTTC. This codes for CASSLGVNNEQFF.